These T cell receptor beta chains were read from a single sample in a study of beta chain features in type 1 diabetes. Clones were sequenced by immunoSEQ multiplex PCR, and TCRdb holds only the in-frame ones, with some missing. In the table there are 150,000 to 190,000 clones, around 8% of which are singletons. Sequencing input: central memory CD4+ T cells from blood. Every receptor here comes from a man aged 18 to 29 in good health. Both conserved end residues are part of each CDR3. Fields, in order: V gene, D gene, clone size, J gene, CDR3 protein, CDR3 DNA. D genes are given only for firm matches. Expanded clones get a size class; other rows say once, few or many, or leave the size out.

V: TRBV19
D: .
size: .
J: TRBJ1-1
CDR3: CASSTQTGSGTEAFF
DNA: TGTGCCAGTAGTACCCAAACAGGGTCCGGCACTGAAGCTTTCTTT

V: TRBV11-2
D: TRBD1
size: once
J: TRBJ2-2
CDR3: CASSLQTGSNTGELFF
DNA: TGTGCCAGTAGCTTACAGACAGGGAGCAACACCGGGGAGCTGTTTTTT

V: TRBV19
D: TRBD2
size: few
J: TRBJ2-2
CDR3: CASSILAGGTGELFF
DNA: TGTGCCAGTAGTATACTAGCGGGGGGCACCGGGGAGCTGTTTTTT

V: TRBV7-9
D: .
size: .
J: TRBJ2-1
CDR3: CASSLVSGPTILYNEQFF
DNA: TGTGCCAGCAGCTTAGTCTCTGGGCCGACCATTTTATACAATGAGCAGTTCTTC

V: TRBV5-1
D: .
size: .
J: TRBJ2-2
CDR3: CASSSGTNTGELFF
DNA: TGCGCCAGCAGCTCGGGGACGAACACCGGGGAGCTGTTTTTT

V: TRBV7-2
D: .
size: many
J: TRBJ2-7
CDR3: CASSHTPGYEQYF
DNA: TGTGCCAGCAGCCACACCCCCGGGTACGAGCAGTACTTC

V: TRBV15
D: TRBD1
size: .
J: TRBJ1-4
CDR3: CATSAGQGRPEFTNEKLFF
DNA: TGTGCCACCAGCGCCGGACAGGGCCGTCCGGAATTTACTAATGAAAAACTGTTTTTT

V: TRBV6-5
D: TRBD1
size: many
J: TRBJ2-1
CDR3: CASSYSPGQGLNEQFF
DNA: TGTGCCAGCAGTTACTCTCCGGGACAGGGGCTTAATGAGCAGTTCTTC

V: TRBV7-2
D: TRBD2
size: few
J: TRBJ2-7
CDR3: CASSRGLAGKSEQYF
DNA: TGTGCCAGCAGTCGTGGATTAGCGGGAAAGAGCGAGCAGTACTTC

V: TRBV2
D: .
size: .
J: TRBJ2-6
CDR3: CASSEPGQVGSGANVLTF
DNA: TGTGCCAGCAGTGAACCAGGGCAGGTTGGCTCTGGGGCCAACGTCCTGACTTTC

V: TRBV6-6
D: .
size: .
J: TRBJ1-1
CDR3: CASSYSWQNTEAFF
DNA: TGTGCCAGCAGTTACTCGTGGCAGAACACTGAAGCTTTCTTT

V: TRBV5-1
D: TRBD2
size: few
J: TRBJ2-3
CDR3: CASSPLGPGGADTQYF
DNA: TGCGCCAGCAGCCCCTTGGGGCCGGGAGGAGCAGATACGCAGTATTTT

V: TRBV7-9
D: .
size: few
J: TRBJ1-1
CDR3: CASSLVNEAFF
DNA: TGTGCCAGCAGCTTAGTCAATGAAGCTTTCTTT

V: TRBV10-3
D: TRBD2
size: few
J: TRBJ2-1
CDR3: CAISVGGGVREQFF
DNA: TGTGCCATCAGTGTTGGGGGAGGGGTTCGGGAGCAGTTCTTC

V: TRBV19
D: .
size: few
J: TRBJ2-5
CDR3: CASSIQAGAQETQYF
DNA: TGTGCCAGTAGTATTCAAGCAGGGGCGCAAGAGACCCAGTACTTC

V: TRBV19
D: TRBD1
size: few
J: TRBJ2-7
CDR3: CASSTGGYEQYF
DNA: TGTGCCAGTAGTACAGGGGGTTACGAGCAGTACTTC

V: TRBV29-1
D: .
size: many
J: TRBJ2-3
CDR3: CSVLRDKSDTQYF
DNA: TGCAGCGTTCTAAGGGACAAGTCGGATACGCAGTATTTT

V: TRBV2
D: TRBD1
size: few
J: TRBJ1-6
CDR3: CASSTGGNNSPLHF
DNA: TGTGCCAGCAGTACAGGGGGGAATAATTCACCCCTCCACTTT

V: TRBV7-9
D: TRBD1
size: many
J: TRBJ1-3
CDR3: CASSANRGGNTIYF
DNA: TGTGCCAGCAGCGCCAACAGGGGTGGAAACACCATATATTTT

V: TRBV19
D: .
size: few
J: TRBJ1-1
CDR3: CASSTRGGENTEAFF
DNA: TGTGCCAGTAGTACACGTGGGGGCGAGAACACTGAAGCTTTCTTT

V: TRBV7-3
D: TRBD1
size: .
J: TRBJ2-3
CDR3: CASSRDRDSDTQYF
DNA: TGTGCCAGCAGCCGGGACAGGGACTCAGATACGCAGTATTTT

V: TRBV7-3
D: TRBD1
size: many
J: TRBJ2-7
CDR3: CASSPGQGGSYEQYF
DNA: TGTGCCAGCAGCCCCGGACAGGGTGGGTCCTACGAGCAGTACTTC

V: TRBV29-1
D: TRBD1
size: .
J: TRBJ1-2
CDR3: CSVEGDRGQGYGYTF
DNA: TGCAGCGTTGAAGGGGACAGGGGGCAAGGCTATGGCTACACCTTC

V: TRBV7-2
D: TRBD1
size: few
J: TRBJ1-6
CDR3: CASSYGQGNSPLHF
DNA: TGTGCCAGCAGCTATGGACAGGGTAATTCACCCCTCCACTTT

V: TRBV25-1
D: .
size: few
J: TRBJ2-1
CDR3: CASSEFRRVNEQFF
DNA: TGTGCCAGCAGTGAATTTCGGAGGGTCAATGAGCAGTTCTTC

V: TRBV29-1
D: .
size: .
J: TRBJ2-4
CDR3: CSVEQGTNIQYF
DNA: TGCAGCGTTGAGCAGGGAACGAACATTCAGTACTTC

V: TRBV4-1
D: TRBD2
size: once
J: TRBJ2-3
CDR3: CASSQGLAGDTQYF
DNA: TGCGCCAGCAGCCAAGGGCTAGCGGGAGATACGCAGTATTTT

V: TRBV5-1
D: .
size: few
J: TRBJ2-7
CDR3: CASSLVFDEQYF
DNA: TGCGCCAGCAGCTTGGTATTCGACGAGCAGTACTTC